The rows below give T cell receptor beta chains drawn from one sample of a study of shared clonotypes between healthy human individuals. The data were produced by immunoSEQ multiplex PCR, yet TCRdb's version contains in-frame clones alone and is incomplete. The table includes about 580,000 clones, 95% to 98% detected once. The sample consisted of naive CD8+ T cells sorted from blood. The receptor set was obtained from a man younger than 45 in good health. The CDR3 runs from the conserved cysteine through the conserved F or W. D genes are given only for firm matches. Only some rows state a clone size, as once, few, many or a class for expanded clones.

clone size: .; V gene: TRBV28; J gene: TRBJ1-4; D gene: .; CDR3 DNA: TGTGCCAGCAGTTTTGTTGGCCCGAATGAAAAACTGTTTTTT; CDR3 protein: CASSFVGPNEKLFF
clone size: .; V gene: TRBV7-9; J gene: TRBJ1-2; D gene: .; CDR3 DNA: TGTGCCAGCAGCTCCCAAGAGGATTTCTATGGCTACACCTTC; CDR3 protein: CASSSQEDFYGYTF
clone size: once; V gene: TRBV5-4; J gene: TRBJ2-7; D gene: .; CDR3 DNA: TGTGCCAGCAGCTTCGGTATAACCTACGAGCAGTACTTC; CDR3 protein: CASSFGITYEQYF
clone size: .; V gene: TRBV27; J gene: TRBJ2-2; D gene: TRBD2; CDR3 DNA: TGTGCCAGCAGTTTAGGGACTAGTGGCACCGGGGAGCTGTTTTTT; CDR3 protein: CASSLGTSGTGELFF
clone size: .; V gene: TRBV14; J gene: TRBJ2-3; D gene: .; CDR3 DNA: TGTGCCAGCAGCCAAGCCCCTGATTATACGCAGTATTTT; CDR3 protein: CASSQAPDYTQYF
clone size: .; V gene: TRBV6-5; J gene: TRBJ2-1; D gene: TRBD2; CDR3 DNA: TGTGCCAGCAGTTACTCGGCGGGAGGATCCAATGAGCAGTTCTTC; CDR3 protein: CASSYSAGGSNEQFF
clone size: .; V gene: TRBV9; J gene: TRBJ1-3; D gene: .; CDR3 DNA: TGTGCCAGCAGCTCAACACAGGGTGGAAACACCATATATTTT; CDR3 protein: CASSSTQGGNTIYF
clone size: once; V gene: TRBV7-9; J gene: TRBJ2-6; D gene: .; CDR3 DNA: TGTGCCAGCAGCAAAGGGGTTTCTGGGGCCAACGTCCTGACTTTC; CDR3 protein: CASSKGVSGANVLTF
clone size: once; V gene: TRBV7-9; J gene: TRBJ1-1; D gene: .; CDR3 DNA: TGTGCCAGCAGCTTAGGCGGGGCTGGAGGGGTGAACACTGAAGCTTTCTTT; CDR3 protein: CASSLGGAGGVNTEAFF
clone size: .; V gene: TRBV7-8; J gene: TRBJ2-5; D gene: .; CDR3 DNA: TGTGCCAGCAGTTCCGGGACACGTGTTTACTTC; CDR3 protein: CASSSGTRVYF
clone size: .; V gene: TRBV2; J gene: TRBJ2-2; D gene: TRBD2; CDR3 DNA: TGTGCCAGCAGTTCCGAGCGGGAGGGCCTCCGGGCCGGGGAGCTGTTTTTT; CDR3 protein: CASSSEREGLRAGELFF
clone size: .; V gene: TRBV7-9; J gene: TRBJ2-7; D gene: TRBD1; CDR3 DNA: TGTGCCAGCAGCCGAGGGACAGGGACCATCTACGAGCAGTACTTC; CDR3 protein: CASSRGTGTIYEQYF
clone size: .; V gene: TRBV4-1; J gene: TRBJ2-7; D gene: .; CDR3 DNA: TGCGCCAGCAGCCAAGATCAGACAGTCTTTACCTACGAGCAGTACTTC; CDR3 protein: CASSQDQTVFTYEQYF
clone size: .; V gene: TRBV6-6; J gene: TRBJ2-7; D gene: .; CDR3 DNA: TGTGCCAGCAGTTACTCGAGTGGGTTCTCCTCCTACGAGCAGTACTTC; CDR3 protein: CASSYSSGFSSYEQYF
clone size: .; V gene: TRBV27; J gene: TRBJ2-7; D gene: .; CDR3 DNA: TGTGCCAGCAGCCTCTTAACCACGCGCCCCTACGAGCAGTACTTC; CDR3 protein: CASSLLTTRPYEQYF
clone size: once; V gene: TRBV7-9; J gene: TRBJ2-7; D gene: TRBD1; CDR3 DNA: TGTGCCAGCAGCGGCCGGGACAGGGGTTTCTTTGAGCAGTACTTC; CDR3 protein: CASSGRDRGFFEQYF
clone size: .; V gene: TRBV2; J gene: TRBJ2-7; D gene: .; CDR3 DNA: TGTGCCGTTACCCCGACAGATAACTACGAGCAGTACTTC; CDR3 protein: CAVTPTDNYEQYF
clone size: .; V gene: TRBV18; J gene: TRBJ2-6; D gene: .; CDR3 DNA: TGTGCCAGCTCACCACGAGTTGGCGTCCTGACTTTC; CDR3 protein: CASSPRVGVLTF
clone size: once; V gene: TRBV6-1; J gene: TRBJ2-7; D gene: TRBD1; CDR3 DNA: TGTGCCAGCAGTGAATTGGGACAGGGCCCCTACGAGCAGTACTTC; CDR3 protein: CASSELGQGPYEQYF
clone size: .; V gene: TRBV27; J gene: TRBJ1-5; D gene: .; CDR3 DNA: TGTGCCAGCGGGACCTCTGTTGGCAATCAGCCCCAGCATTTT; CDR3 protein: CASGTSVGNQPQHF
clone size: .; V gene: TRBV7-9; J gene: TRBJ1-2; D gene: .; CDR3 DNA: TGTGCCAGCAGCTTAGCAAGGCGTCCAGACTATGGCTACACCTTC; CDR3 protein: CASSLARRPDYGYTF
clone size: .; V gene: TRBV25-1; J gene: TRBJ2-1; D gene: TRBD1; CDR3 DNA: TGTGCCAGCAGTGACCGGACAGGGGGCCGCGATGAGCAGTTCTTC; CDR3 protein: CASSDRTGGRDEQFF
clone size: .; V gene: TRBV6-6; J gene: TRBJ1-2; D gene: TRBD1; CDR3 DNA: TGTGCCAGCAGTTACCCGGGACAGGGGGATGGCTACACCTTC; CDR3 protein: CASSYPGQGDGYTF
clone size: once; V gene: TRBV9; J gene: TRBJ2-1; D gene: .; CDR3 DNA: TGTGCCAGCAGCGTATGGGGGAGTAGCGGATACAATGAGCAGTTCTTC; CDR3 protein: CASSVWGSSGYNEQFF
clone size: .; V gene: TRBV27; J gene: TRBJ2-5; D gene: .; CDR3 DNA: TGTGCCAGCAGTTTAGGGGGGGCTCTAACACAAGAGACCCAGTACTTC; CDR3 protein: CASSLGGALTQETQYF
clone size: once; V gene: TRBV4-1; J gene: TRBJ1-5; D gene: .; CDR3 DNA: TGCGCCAGCAGCCTGGGGGGGGGATTTAATCAGCCCCAGCATTTT; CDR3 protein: CASSLGGGFNQPQHF
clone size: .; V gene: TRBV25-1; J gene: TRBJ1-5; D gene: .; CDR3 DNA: TGTGCCAGCATTAGGGACACCCCCCGTTTTATACGCAATCAGCCCCAGCATTTT; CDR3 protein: CASIRDTPRFIRNQPQHF
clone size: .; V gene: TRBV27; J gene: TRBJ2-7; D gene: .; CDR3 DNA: TGTGCCAGCATGATTGGACCGTACAGGGAATCGGTCGAGCAGTACTTC; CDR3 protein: CASMIGPYRESVEQYF
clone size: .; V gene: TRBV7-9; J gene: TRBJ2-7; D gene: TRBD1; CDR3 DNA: TGTGCCAGCAGCGAGCGGGACAGGGCGTTTTGGGAGCAGTACTTC; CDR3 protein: CASSERDRAFWEQYF
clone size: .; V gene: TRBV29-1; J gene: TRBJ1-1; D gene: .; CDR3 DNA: TGCAGCGTCCAAGGCGGGATCTTGAACACTGAAGCTTTCTTT; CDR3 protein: CSVQGGILNTEAFF
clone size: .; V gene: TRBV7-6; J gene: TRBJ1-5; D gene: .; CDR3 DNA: TGTGCCAGCAGCATACACAGGGTTGGCGGCAATCAGCCCCAGCATTTT; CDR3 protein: CASSIHRVGGNQPQHF